This T cell receptor (beta chain) was captured in a study of T cell changes during pregnancy in multiple sclerosis. The CDR3 extends over 16 amino acids. Germline V gene sequence: CDR1 SGHTA, CDR2 FQGTGA. V gave up 0 bases and J gave up 7 bases; unmatched junction bases: 2. TCRdb's table, derived via immunoSEQ multiplex PCR, lists solely in-frame clones and lacks some. The sample yields approximately 34,000 clones, 90% to 95% seen once. The gene calls are TRBV7-3 and TRBJ2-1, with 14 positions matching TRBD2. The sequenced sample was CD4+ T cells from peripheral blood mononuclear cells, obtained after pregnancy. The source is a female donor with multiple sclerosis, enrolled in a pregnancy study. Written as DNA, the CDR3 is TGTGCCAGCAGCTTAACGAGGACTAGCGGGAGGAATGAGCAGTTCTTC. Translated, it gives CASSLTRTSGRNEQFF.